The 15 T cell receptor beta chains given below trace back to one sample, sequenced in a study of response to subunit inactivated influenza vaccine. One entry per CDR3 protein results from TCRdb running MiXCR on the RT-PCR reads. The sample carries 600,000 to 700,000 distinct CDR3 sequences, around 15% recorded once. The material was PBMCs from blood, obtained less than 15 days before vaccination. The source of these receptors is a man between 45 and 60 years old who received an inactivated influenza vaccine.

This clonotype showed up many times. A read error may account for a junction end that differs from germline. The chain has TRBV10-3 and TRBJ2-7, with unresolved D. In germline, CDR1 is ENHRY, CDR2 SYGVKD. This CDR3 has 14 residues. The CDR3 sequence: CAISPKENSDEQYF. CDR3 coding DNA: TGTGCCATCAGCCCGAAAGAAAACTCCGACGAGCAGTACTTC.

The rearrangement joins TRBV10-3 to TRBJ2-7, with a weak D call TRBD2 (5 bases). Germline-derived CDR1 and CDR2 are ENHRY and SYGVKD. The V and J ends lost 0 bases and 3 bases respectively, with 21 bases between them. The CDR3 runs 18 residues. CDR3 region: CAISESIIRSGGGYEQYF. The DNA of the CDR3 is TGTGCCATCAGTGAGTCGATCATCCGGTCCGGAGGAGGCTACGAGCAGTACTTC.

Many counts were recorded for this clonotype. In DNA form, the CDR3 reads TGTGCCAGCAGCTTCAGACAGGGGGCAACTAATGAAAAACTGTTTTTT. This encodes CASSFRQGATNEKLFF. V and J are TRBV7-9 and TRBJ1-4, with 9 bases aligning to TRBD1. Germline CDR1 reads SEHNR; CDR2 reads FQNEAQ (reference sequence). V dropped 3 bases and J dropped 0; count of bases not matched to a gene: 2. This CDR3 is built from 16 residues.

This clonotype turned up a few times. The V call is TRBV12-3 or TRBV12-4, the J call TRBJ2-3, with TRBD2 matching 8 bases. V lost 3 bases, J lost 4 bases, and 12 bases stayed unmatched. This CDR3 comprises 17 residues. The CDR3 DNA follows: TGTGCCAGCAGTTTTCCCCCCCGCGATAGCGGGGCAGATACGCAGTATTTT. It yields the protein CASSFPPRDSGADTQYF.

The chain employs TRBV19 and TRBJ1-1; 7 nucleotides line up with TRBD1. Per germline, CDR1 LNHDA and CDR2 SQIVND (reference sequence). This CDR3 comprises 15 residues. V shed 1 base, J shed 2 bases, and the junction held 4 bases outside the gene matches. The CDR3 sequence is CASSIVGTANTEAFF. CDR3 bases: TGTGCCAGTAGTATAGTTGGGACAGCCAACACTGAAGCTTTCTTT. Using reference TRBV19 and TRBJ1-1 for the parts outside the CDR3, the full variable domain is DGGITQSPKYLFRKEGQNVTLSCEQNLNHDAMYWYRQDPGQGLRLIYYSQIVNDFQKGDIAEGYSVSREKKESFPLTVTSAQKNPTAFYLCASSIVGTANTEAFFGQGTRLTVV.

V is TRBV13 and J is TRBJ2-7; TRBD2 might be the D (5 bases). V lost 2 bases to trimming and J lost 3 bases, with 11 bases between them. The CDR3 loop spans 14 amino acids. Germline V gives CDR1 PRHDT, CDR2 FYEKMQ (reference sequence). The DNA for the CDR3 is TGTGCCAGCAGCTTATCCGTGGGAGACTACGAGCAGTACTTC. It specifies CASSLSVGDYEQYF.

This clonotype was counted only a few times. The V gene is TRBV6-1, the J gene TRBJ2-1, with D tentatively TRBD2 (7 bases). In germline, CDR1 is MNHNS, CDR2 SASEGT. CDR3 size: 16 residues. With 6 bases removed from V and 10 bases from J, the gap between germline ends came to 25 bases. The chain's CDR3 is CASSRGTPRGGVEQFF. As DNA, the CDR3 is TGTGCCAGCAGCCGTGGGACCCCAAGGGGGGGGGTAGAGCAGTTCTTC.

At least ten counts were recorded for this clonotype. The chain has TRBV2 and TRBJ2-5, with D maybe TRBD1 (5 bases). Trimming took 7 bases from V and 4 from J, leaving 16 bases between them. This CDR3 region has 14 residues. The germline V gene has CDR1 SNHLY and CDR2 FYNNEI. The CDR3 nucleotides are TGTGCCAGCAAGCAGGGCGGATGGGGAGAGACCCAGTACTTC. Residues: CASKQGGWGETQYF.

This clonotype was observed a few times. The chain combines TRBV7-2 with TRBJ2-1, with D perhaps TRBD1 or TRBD2 (5 bases each). Per the germline V gene, CDR1 is SGHTA and CDR2 is FQGNSA. V lost 5 bases to trimming and J lost 0 bases, with 14 bases between them. This CDR3 has 16 residues. CDR3 sequence reads: CASSATGTTSYNEQFF. CDR3 coding DNA: TGTGCCAGCAGCGCTACCGGGACCACCTCCTACAATGAGCAGTTCTTC.

This clonotype was seen a few times. This rearrangement joins TRBV5-1 to TRBJ2-1, with 7 bases fitting TRBD1. The germline CDR1 and CDR2 sequences are SGHRS and YFSETQ. The CDR3 is 14 residues long. Losses at the gene ends were 2 bases for V and 6 bases for J; bases not matched to a gene: 5. This chain's CDR3 is CASSLPGTANEQFF. The CDR3, as DNA: TGCGCCAGCAGCTTACCCGGGACAGCCAATGAGCAGTTCTTC.

This clonotype was observed a handful of times. V usage is TRBV5-6 and J usage is TRBJ2-2; the D is unclear. CDR3 length: 12 amino acids. Trimming shortened V by 3 bases and J by 9 bases, and 9 bases separated the two germline ends. CDR1 is SGHDT, CDR2 YYEEEE, per germline. CDR3 coding DNA: TGTGCCAGCAGCTCGACGTCGCGGGAGCTGTTTTTT. Amino acids: CASSSTSRELFF.

This clonotype has only a few counts. CDR3: CASRVPGSYEQYF. DNA for the CDR3: TGTGCCAGCAGAGTACCGGGCTCCTACGAGCAGTACTTC. V is TRBV6-1 and J is TRBJ2-7; D gene ambiguous. Germline loops: CDR1 MNHNS, CDR2 SASEGT. V lost 6 bases, J lost 0 bases, and 9 bases lay in between. The CDR3 spans 13 residues.

The V call is TRBV5-5, the J call TRBJ1-5; 7 bases line up with TRBD1. Germline assignment: CDR1 SGHKS and CDR2 YYEKEE (reference sequence). The trim removed 0 bases at V and 4 bases at J, leaving 1 base unmatched. CDR3 length: 14 amino acids. CDR3 region: CASSLVGQNQPQHF. The CDR3 bases are TGTGCCAGCAGCTTGGTGGGACAGAATCAGCCCCAGCATTTT.

Note on this clonotype: This could be a read error, since a much larger clone is one nucleotide away. This chain links TRBV5-1 with TRBJ1-1; possibly TRBD1 for D (5 bases). Germline V gives CDR1 SGHRS, CDR2 YFSETQ. The CDR3 spans 14 residues. CDR3 sequence reads: CASSLDPGNTAAFF. CDR3 nucleotides: TGCGCCAGCAGCTTGGATCCAGGGAACACTGCAGCTTTCTTT.

Only a few counts were recorded for this clonotype. The rearrangement uses TRBV7-3 and TRBJ1-6; the D is unclear. Trimming stripped 0 bases from V and 9 bases from J, with 27 bases between. CDR1 is SGHTA and CDR2 is FQGTGA in the germline V gene. The CDR3 totals 20 residues. DNA for the CDR3: TGTGCCAGCAGCTTAACAGGGATGTTTTCCGACGGTTTTATCTCTTCACCCCTCCACTTT. Translation gives CASSLTGMFSDGFISSPLHF.